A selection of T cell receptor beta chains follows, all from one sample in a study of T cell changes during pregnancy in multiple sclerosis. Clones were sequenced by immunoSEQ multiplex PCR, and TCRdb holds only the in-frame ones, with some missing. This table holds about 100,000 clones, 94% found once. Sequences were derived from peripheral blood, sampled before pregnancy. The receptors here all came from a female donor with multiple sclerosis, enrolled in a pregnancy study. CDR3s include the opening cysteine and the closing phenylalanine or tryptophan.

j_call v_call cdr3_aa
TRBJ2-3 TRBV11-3 CASSLAKTPSTDTQYF
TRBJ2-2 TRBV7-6 CASSLVGTPNTGELFF
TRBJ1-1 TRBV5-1 CASSPAGAGVSTEAFF
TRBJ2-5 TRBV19 CASSISRGGTGVTETQYF
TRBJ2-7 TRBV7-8 CASSPPRTRGSDEQYF
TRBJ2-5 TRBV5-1 CASSLEETQYF
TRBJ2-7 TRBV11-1 CASSVTSGAGEQYF
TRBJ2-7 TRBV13 CASTQGGTSYEQYF
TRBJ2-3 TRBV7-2 CASSFSGRALDTQYF
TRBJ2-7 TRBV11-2 CASSFSAGTYEQYF
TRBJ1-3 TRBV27 CASRSGVGVAGNTIYF
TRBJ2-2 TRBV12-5 CASGLVKGQRNTGELFF
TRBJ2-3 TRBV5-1 CASSLEVGSSTDTQYF